The 32 T cell receptor beta chains presented below share a single source sample, sequenced in a study of blood T cells in healthy people across ages. Using a J-beta primer mix together with a sample-barcoded 5' primer, a second PCR was run for 7 to 11 cycles. TCRdb redid the calling of the 5' RACE reads with MiXCR, one entry per CDR3 protein. The sample lists some 760,000 distinct CDR3 sequences, about 25% occurring once. The same sample was also used in a study of T cells of mothers and their children.

The specimen was blood. These TCRs come from a boy between 10 and 17 years old in good health.

This clonotype was counted at least ten times. The rearrangement joins TRBV10-3 to TRBJ2-5; 11 bases are shared with TRBD1. The J call may be mistaken, given a closer DNA end match to TRBJ2-1. The CDR3 runs to 14 residues. Germline CDR1 ENHRY, CDR2 SYGVKD. In nucleotides, the CDR3 is TGTGCCATCAGTGATGGGACAGGGGGCAATGAGCAGTTCTTC. This translates into CAISDGTGGNEQFF.

This clonotype has just a few counts. The rearrangement uses TRBV12-3 or TRBV12-4 and TRBJ1-2, with 10 bases matching TRBD1. V lost 6 bases to trimming and J lost 5 bases; unmatched junction nucleotides: 9. The CDR3 sequence is 15 residues long. The CDR3 spells CASSLDRGYLYGYTF. Written as DNA, the CDR3 is TGTGCCAGCAGCCTGGACAGGGGGTACCTATATGGCTACACCTTC.

This rearrangement joins TRBV20-1 to TRBJ2-4; TRBD2 matches 10 bases. Germline V gene lookup returns CDR1 DFQATT and CDR2 SNEGSKA (reference sequence). With V trimmed by 3 bases and J by 8 bases, 4 bases remained unmatched. The CDR3 covers 13 residues. CDR3 sequence reads: CSARGLASDIQYF. The CDR3, as DNA: TGCAGTGCTAGGGGACTAGCGTCGGACATTCAGTACTTC.

This clonotype was counted once. This sequence joins TRBV27 and TRBJ2-7; D is uncertain. Looked up from germline, CDR1 is MNHEY and CDR2 is SMNVEV (reference sequence). This CDR3 spans 14 amino acids. V was cut by 6 bases and J by 2 bases, with 14 bases left in between. This chain's CDR3 is CASRPEVNAYEQYF. The DNA for the CDR3 is TGTGCCAGCAGACCGGAAGTTAACGCCTACGAGCAGTACTTC.

The chain recombines TRBV5-1 with TRBJ2-5; D tentatively fits TRBD1 or TRBD2 (5 bases each). The CDR3 consists of 14 residues. The germline CDR1 and CDR2 sequences are SGHRS and YFSETQ. Trimming removed 7 bases from V and 3 bases from J, with 16 bases in between. The DNA of the CDR3 is TGCGCCAGCGCCACGTCGGGGCCCGAAGAGACCCAGTACTTC. Encoded protein: CASATSGPEETQYF.

The chain joins TRBV3-1 to TRBJ2-7; D remains unclear. CDR3 size: 11 residues. Germline V gene lookup returns CDR1 LGHDT and CDR2 YNNKEL (reference sequence). Trimming left V 3 bases short and J 7 bases short, with 7 bases between. In nucleotides, the CDR3 is TGTGCCAGCAGCCAGCTCAGGGAGCAGTACTTC. It yields the protein CASSQLREQYF.

The CDR3: CATSRDESGSYQETQYF. The CDR3 nucleotides read TGTGCCACCAGCAGAGATGAGTCAGGGTCATACCAAGAGACCCAGTACTTC. V and J are TRBV15 and TRBJ2-5; perhaps TRBD1 as D (5 bases). Germline CDR1 LNHNV, CDR2 YYDKDF (reference sequence). The CDR3 is made up of 17 amino acids. Trimming pared 0 bases from V and 0 bases from J, leaving 14 bases between.

The sample holds a few counts of this clonotype. As DNA, the CDR3 is TGTGCCAGCAGTATACAGGGTCCGAACGAGCAGTACTTC. Amino acid sequence: CASSIQGPNEQYF. The rearrangement uses TRBV27 and TRBJ2-7, with D perhaps TRBD1 (6 bases). The CDR3 spans 13 residues. CDR1 is MNHEY, CDR2 SMNVEV, per germline (reference sequence). V shed 5 bases and J shed 5 bases, with 13 bases lying between them.

This clonotype was recorded a few times. The chain carries TRBV7-9 and TRBJ2-5; D possibly corresponds to TRBD2 (5 bases). The DNA matches TRBJ2-7 better at its end, which makes the J call doubtful. Germline CDR1 reads SEHNR; CDR2 reads FQNEAQ (reference sequence). The CDR3 contains 13 residues. The CDR3 nucleotides are TGTGCCAGCAGCCCGGTGGCGGGCTACGAGCAGTACTTC. Translating it yields CASSPVAGYEQYF.

The CDR3 nucleotides are TGCGCCAGCAGCCAACATAGAAGCGGGGGGGATTACGAGCAGTACTTC. Residues: CASSQHRSGGDYEQYF. This rearrangement joins TRBV4-1 to TRBJ2-5; 10 nucleotides align to TRBD2. The assigned J gene may be wrong: the sequence end matches TRBJ2-7 better. The CDR3 length is 16 residues. The germline V gene encodes CDR1 MGHRA and CDR2 YSYEKL.

The V gene is TRBV7-2, the J gene TRBJ1-3; D is ambiguous. Per germline, CDR1 SGHTA and CDR2 FQGNSA. CDR3 length: 14 residues. The V gene lost 7 bases and the J gene lost 4 bases, with 14 bases spanning the gap. DNA of the CDR3: TGTGCCAGCACCGGAGGAGGGATAGGAAACACCATATATTTT. This codes for CASTGGGIGNTIYF. Full variable domain (remainder filled in from reference TRBV7-2 and TRBJ1-3): GAGVSQSPSNKVTEKGKDVELRCDPISGHTALYWYRQSLGQGLEFLIYFQGNSAPDKSGLPSDRFSAERTGGSVSTLTIQRTQQEDSAVYLCASTGGGIGNTIYFGEGSWLTVV.

For this clonotype: The junction departs from germline at one end; a sequencing error may be responsible. The V gene is TRBV9, the J gene TRBJ2-6; D is possibly TRBD1 (6 bases). This CDR3 has 20 amino acids. Germline CDR1 reads SGDLS; CDR2 reads YYNGEE. DNA for the CDR3: TGTGCCAGCAGCGTAGCCCTAGACATGTCTAGCTGGTCAGGGGCCAACGTCCTAACTTTC. Amino acid sequence: CASSVALDMSSWSGANVLTF.

J is TRBJ2-7 and V is TRBV29-1; D possibly corresponds to TRBD2 (5 bases). The CDR3 sequence is 11 residues long. V lost 7 bases to trimming and J lost 3 bases, with 10 bases between them. Germline-derived CDR1 and CDR2 are SQVTM and ANQGSEA. CDR3 protein: CSGTEDYEQYF. In nucleotides, the CDR3 is TGCAGCGGGACTGAGGACTACGAGCAGTACTTC.

This clonotype was found a few times. V and J are TRBV20-1 and TRBJ1-5; D is perhaps TRBD1 (6 bases). V was pared by 7 bases and J by 0 bases, with 10 bases between. CDR1 is DFQATT and CDR2 is SNEGSKA in the germline V gene (reference sequence). This CDR3 spans 13 amino acids. CDR3 nucleotide sequence: TGCAGTGTTACAGGGAATAGCAATCAGCCCCAGCATTTT. Residues: CSVTGNSNQPQHF.

The chain recombines TRBV12-3 or TRBV12-4 with TRBJ1-3; a weak D match, TRBD1 (5 bases). CDR3 length: 14 amino acids. V was pared by 6 bases and J by 4 bases, with 13 bases between. CDR3: CASRPRGSGNTIYF. The CDR3 nucleotides read TGTGCCAGCAGACCAAGGGGATCGGGAAACACCATATATTTT.

V gene TRBV5-1 combines with J gene TRBJ1-1, with no clear D. This CDR3 spans 14 amino acids. CDR1 SGHRS and CDR2 YFSETQ come from the germline V gene. V was clipped by 0 bases and J by 5 bases, with 11 bases between them. This CDR3 reads CASSLVGDGTEAFF. The CDR3 nucleotides are TGCGCCAGCAGCTTGGTTGGGGATGGTACTGAAGCTTTCTTT.

There are a few counts of this clonotype. The chain has TRBV21-1 and TRBJ1-6. TRBV21-1 is a documented pseudogene. The CDR3 contains 13 residues. This CDR3 is CASSNRKNSPLHF. Written as DNA, the CDR3 is TGTGCCAGCAGCAACCGGAAAAATTCACCCCTCCACTTT.

This clonotype has only a few counts. The chain carries TRBV3-1 and TRBJ2-4; D possibly corresponds to TRBD1 (5 bases). Trimming removed 3 bases from V and 8 bases from J, with 11 bases in between. This CDR3 is built from 13 residues. The germline gives CDR1 LGHDT, CDR2 YNNKEL (reference sequence). The CDR3 DNA reads TGTGCCAGCAGCCAGGAATCAGGGTACATTCAGTACTTC. Translating gives CASSQESGYIQYF.

The genes are TRBV7-9 and TRBJ2-1; D not resolved. The last part of the DNA fits TRBJ2-5 better; the J call may be wrong. Germline CDR1 is SEHNR and CDR2 is FQNEAQ (reference sequence). The CDR3 sequence is 12 residues long. CDR3: CASSLSGTFQYF. CDR3 coding DNA: TGTGCCAGCAGTTTATCAGGAACTTTCCAGTACTTC.

This clonotype occurred once. The chain employs TRBV6-1 and TRBJ2-7; 13 bases line up with TRBD2. Germline CDR1 and CDR2: MNHNS and SASEGT. V was clipped by 4 bases and J by 3 bases; unmatched bases: 3. The CDR3 runs 15 residues. The CDR3 coding sequence is TGTGCCAGCAGTGGAGGGACTAGCGGGGTCTACGAGCAGTACTTC. Translating gives CASSGGTSGVYEQYF.

The chain joins TRBV5-6 to TRBJ2-5; D unclear. The CDR3 runs 14 residues. The germline V gene has CDR1 SGHDT and CDR2 YYEEEE. The germline V and J ends were trimmed by 0 bases and 7 bases, with 13 bases remaining between them. This chain's CDR3 is CASSLVGLKTTQYF. DNA for the CDR3: TGTGCCAGCAGCTTGGTAGGTTTGAAGACGACCCAGTACTTC.

The chain joins TRBV4-3 to TRBJ1-3, with D unclear. The CDR3 runs to 14 residues. V gave up 0 bases and J gave up 4 bases, with 7 bases separating them. Germline CDR1 reads LGHNA; CDR2 reads YSLEER. This CDR3 reads CASSQDPGGNTIYF. The CDR3 DNA is TGCGCCAGCAGCCAAGATCCAGGAGGAAACACCATATATTTT.

This clonotype has just a few counts. This rearrangement joins TRBV20-1 to TRBJ2-1; 10 nucleotides match TRBD2. CDR3 length: 14 amino acids. Germline trimming cut 5 bases from V and 4 bases from J; bases unmatched to any gene: 5. The germline gives CDR1 DFQATT, CDR2 SNEGSKA (reference sequence). The CDR3 bases are TGCAGTGCTCAAGGACTAGCGGTATACAATGAGCAGTTCTTC. This gives the protein CSAQGLAVYNEQFF.

The chain employs TRBV10-3 and TRBJ2-5, with D unclear. The closer fit of TRBJ2-1 to the DNA end suggests the J call may be wrong. This CDR3 has 18 residues. Germline-derived CDR1 and CDR2 are ENHRY and SYGVKD. The DNA of the CDR3 is TGTGCCATCAGTGGGCACCTCAGATTAAACAGTTCTTACAATGAGCAGTTCTTC. Its protein product is CAISGHLRLNSSYNEQFF.

In DNA, the CDR3 is TGCAGTGCTAGAGATGGCCGGGGGTCAGTCCATTTATCCTACAATGAGCAGTTCTTC. This translates into CSARDGRGSVHLSYNEQFF. The rearrangement joins TRBV20-1 to TRBJ2-1; a possible D gene is TRBD2 (6 bases). The CDR3 runs to 19 residues. V lost 0 bases to trimming and J lost 1 base, with 22 bases between them. Germline V gene sequence: CDR1 DFQATT, CDR2 SNEGSKA (reference sequence).

This clonotype was observed a few times. This chain uses TRBV12-3 or TRBV12-4 with TRBJ2-1; possibly TRBD1 for D (6 bases). The end of the DNA aligns better with TRBJ2-7, so the J call may be wrong. The length of the CDR3 is 15 residues. CDR3 nucleotide sequence: TGTGCCAGCAGTTCCACTTTGGACAGTCGGCGCGAGCAGTACTTC. This translates into CASSSTLDSRREQYF.

The chain carries TRBV10-3 and TRBJ2-5; D is unclear. Germline CDR1 ENHRY, CDR2 SYGVKD. The V end lost 5 bases, the J end lost 1 base, and 5 bases lay between the germline ends. The CDR3 has 12 residues. The CDR3 DNA is TGTGCCATCAGTAGCAGCCAAGAGACCCAGTACTTC. Translated, it gives CAISSSQETQYF.

J is TRBJ2-7 and V is TRBV12-3 or TRBV12-4; possibly TRBD2 for D (6 bases). The CDR3 runs 12 residues. V was pared by 3 bases and J by 10 bases, with 13 bases between. As DNA, the CDR3 is TGTGCCAGCAGTTTTGGGGGGAGAAATCAGTACTTC. Translation: CASSFGGRNQYF.

The genes are TRBV4-1 and TRBJ2-1, with 14 bases matching TRBD2. The germline V gene encodes CDR1 MGHRA and CDR2 YSYEKL. CDR3 length equals 15 residues. The V gene end was trimmed by 4 bases and the J gene end by 9 bases; junction bases not matched to a gene: 5. The CDR3 sequence is CASSPTSGRAFEQFF. The CDR3 DNA reads TGCGCCAGCAGCCCGACTAGCGGGAGGGCCTTTGAGCAGTTCTTC.

This chain joins TRBV10-3 and TRBJ2-2, with D perhaps matching TRBD1 (5 bases). The CDR3 length is 15 residues. The V gene lost 7 bases and the J gene lost 1 base, with 13 bases spanning the gap. In germline, CDR1 is ENHRY, CDR2 SYGVKD. The CDR3 reads CAINRQAMNTGELFF. The CDR3 nucleotides are TGTGCCATCAACAGGCAGGCGATGAACACCGGGGAGCTGTTTTTT.

V usage is TRBV12-3 or TRBV12-4 and J usage is TRBJ2-5; D unresolved. TRBJ2-7 matches the DNA end more closely, so the J call is doubtful. The CDR3 loop spans 12 amino acids. DNA of the CDR3: TGTGCCAGCATGGATTTTTCCTACGAGCAGTACTTC. This encodes CASMDFSYEQYF.

This clonotype turned up a few times. The chain uses TRBV7-9 and TRBJ1-4; D is unresolved. This CDR3 spans 15 amino acids. Germline lookup yields CDR1 SEHNR and CDR2 FQNEAQ (reference sequence). Trimming cost V 9 bases and J 1 base, with 15 bases left between them. The CDR3 protein is CARLRRGETNEKLFF. Written as DNA, the CDR3 is TGTGCCAGACTCAGGCGCGGGGAAACTAATGAAAAACTGTTTTTT.